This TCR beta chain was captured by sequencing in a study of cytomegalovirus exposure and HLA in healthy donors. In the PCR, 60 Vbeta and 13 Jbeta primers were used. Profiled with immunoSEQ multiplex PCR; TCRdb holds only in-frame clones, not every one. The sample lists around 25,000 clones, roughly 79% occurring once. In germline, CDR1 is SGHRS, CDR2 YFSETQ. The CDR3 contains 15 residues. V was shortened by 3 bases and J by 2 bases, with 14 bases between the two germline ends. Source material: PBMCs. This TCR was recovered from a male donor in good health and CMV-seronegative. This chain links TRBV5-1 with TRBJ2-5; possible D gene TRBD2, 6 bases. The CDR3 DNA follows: TGCGCCAGCAGCTCCGACCCGACTAGGCAAGAGACCCAGTACTTC. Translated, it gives CASSSDPTRQETQYF.